The source of this T cell receptor (beta chain) is a study of shared clonotypes between healthy human individuals. Overall study findings and caveats: The study sampled only blood, and tissue repertoires likely differ.

Method: immunoSEQ multiplex PCR; TCRdb's copy keeps in-frame clones and lacks some. The sample lists about 2 million clones, 85% to 95% seen once, with approximately 1.2% in the top ten. In regard to this clone: Its antigen remains unknown.

Only CD45RO-negative cells positively selected for CCR7 counted as naive CD8 cells, so terminally differentiated effector memory CD45RA+ cells were excluded. The sequencing sample was made of naive CD8+ T cells sorted from blood. The sequence was obtained from a man younger than 35 in good health.

CDR3 in DNA: TGTGCCAGCAGACTTCGGACAGGGGAGGTCTACGAGCAGTACTTC. As protein: CASRLRTGEVYEQYF. The chain carries TRBV5-4 and TRBJ2-7; 9 bases align to TRBD1. Germline V lookup: CDR1 SGHNT, CDR2 YYREEE (reference sequence). After removal of 5 bases from V and 3 bases from J, the junction contained 9 bases not matched to a gene. This CDR3 is built from 15 residues.